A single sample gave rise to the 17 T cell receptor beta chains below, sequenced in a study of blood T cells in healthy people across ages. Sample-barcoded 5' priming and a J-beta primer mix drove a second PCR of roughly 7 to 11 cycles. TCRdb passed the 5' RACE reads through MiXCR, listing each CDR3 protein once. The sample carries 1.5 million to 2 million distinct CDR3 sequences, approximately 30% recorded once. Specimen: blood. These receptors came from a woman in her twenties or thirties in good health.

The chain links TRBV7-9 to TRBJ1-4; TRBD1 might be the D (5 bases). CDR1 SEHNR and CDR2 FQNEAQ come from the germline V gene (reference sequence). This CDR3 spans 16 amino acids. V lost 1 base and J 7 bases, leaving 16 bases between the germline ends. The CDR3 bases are TGTGCCAGCAGCTTAGTAGCCCTCCAGGGCGCTGAAAAACTGTTTTTT. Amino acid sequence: CASSLVALQGAEKLFF.

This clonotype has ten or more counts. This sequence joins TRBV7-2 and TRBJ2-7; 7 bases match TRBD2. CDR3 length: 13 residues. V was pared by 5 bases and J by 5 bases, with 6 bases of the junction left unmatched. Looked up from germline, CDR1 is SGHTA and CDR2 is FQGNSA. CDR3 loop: CASSPRLAHEQYF. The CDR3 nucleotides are TGTGCCAGCAGCCCCCGACTAGCCCACGAGCAGTACTTC. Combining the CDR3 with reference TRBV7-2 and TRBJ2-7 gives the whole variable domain GAGVSQSPSNKVTEKGKDVELRCDPISGHTALYWYRQSLGQGLEFLIYFQGNSAPDKSGLPSDRFSAERTGGSVSTLTIQRTQQEDSAVYLCASSPRLAHEQYFGPGTRLTVT.

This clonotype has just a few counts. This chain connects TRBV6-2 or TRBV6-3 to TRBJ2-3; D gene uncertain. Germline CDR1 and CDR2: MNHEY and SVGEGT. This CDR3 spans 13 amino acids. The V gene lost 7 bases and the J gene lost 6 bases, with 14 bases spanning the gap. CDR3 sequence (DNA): TGTGCCAGCAAGACCCCCGAGTCGGATACGCAGTATTTT. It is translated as CASKTPESDTQYF.

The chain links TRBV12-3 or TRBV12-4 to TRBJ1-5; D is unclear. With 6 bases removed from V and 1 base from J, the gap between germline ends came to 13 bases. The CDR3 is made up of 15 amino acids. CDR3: CASRIGGQSNQPQHF. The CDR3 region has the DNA TGTGCCAGCAGAATCGGTGGTCAGAGCAATCAGCCCCAGCATTTT.

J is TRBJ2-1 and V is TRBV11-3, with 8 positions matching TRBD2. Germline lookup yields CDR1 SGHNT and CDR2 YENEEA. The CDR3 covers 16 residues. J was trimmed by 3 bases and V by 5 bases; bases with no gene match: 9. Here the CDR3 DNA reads TGTGCCAGCAGCGGAGGTAGCGGGACGCTCTACAATGAGCAGTTCTTC. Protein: CASSGGSGTLYNEQFF.

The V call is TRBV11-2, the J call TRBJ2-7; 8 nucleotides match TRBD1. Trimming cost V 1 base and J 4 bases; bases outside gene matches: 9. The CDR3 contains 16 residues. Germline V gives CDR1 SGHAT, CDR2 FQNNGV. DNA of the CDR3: TGTGCCAGCAGCTTAGTTGTTCAGGGGGCTAAATACGAGCAGTACTTC. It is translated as CASSLVVQGAKYEQYF. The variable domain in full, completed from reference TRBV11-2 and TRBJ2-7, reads EAGVAQSPRYKIIEKRQSVAFWCNPISGHATLYWYQQILGQGPKLLIQFQNNGVVDDSQLPKDRFSAERLKGVDSTLKIQPAKLEDSAVYLCASSLVVQGAKYEQYFGPGTRLTVT.

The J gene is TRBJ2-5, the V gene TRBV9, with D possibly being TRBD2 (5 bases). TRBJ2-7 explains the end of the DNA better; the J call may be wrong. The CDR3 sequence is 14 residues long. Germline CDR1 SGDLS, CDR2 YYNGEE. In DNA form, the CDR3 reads TGTGCCAGCAGTTTTGACACGCGTCGGGGCGAGCAGTACTTC. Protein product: CASSFDTRRGEQYF.

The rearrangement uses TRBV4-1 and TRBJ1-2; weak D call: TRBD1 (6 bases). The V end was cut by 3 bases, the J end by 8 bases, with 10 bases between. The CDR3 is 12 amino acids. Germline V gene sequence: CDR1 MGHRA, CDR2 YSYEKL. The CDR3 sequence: CASSHDRWGYTF. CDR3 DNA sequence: TGCGCCAGCAGCCATGACAGGTGGGGCTACACCTTC.

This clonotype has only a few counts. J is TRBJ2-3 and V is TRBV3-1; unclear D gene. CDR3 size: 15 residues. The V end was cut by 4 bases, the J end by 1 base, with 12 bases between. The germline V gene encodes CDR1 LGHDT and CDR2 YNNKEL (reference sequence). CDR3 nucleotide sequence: TGTGCCAGCAGCCGTAGGGATGGTGGCACAGATACGCAGTATTTT. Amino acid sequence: CASSRRDGGTDTQYF.

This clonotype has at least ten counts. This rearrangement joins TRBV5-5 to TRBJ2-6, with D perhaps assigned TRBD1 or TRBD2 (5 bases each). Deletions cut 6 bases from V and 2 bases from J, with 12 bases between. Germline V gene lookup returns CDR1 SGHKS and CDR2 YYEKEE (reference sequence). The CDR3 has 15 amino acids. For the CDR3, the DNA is TGTGCCAGCACCCTTGGGGGTACTGGGGCCAACGTCCTGACTTTC. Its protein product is CASTLGGTGANVLTF.

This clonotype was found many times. CDR3 in DNA: TGTGCCAGCAGCTCTCTGACAGGGGGCAACTCACCCCTCCACTTT. It codes for CASSSLTGGNSPLHF. The V and J genes are TRBV12-3 or TRBV12-4 and TRBJ1-6; TRBD1 matches 10 bases. CDR3 length: 15 residues. The ends lost 6 bases at V and 10 bases at J; junction bases unmatched: 9.

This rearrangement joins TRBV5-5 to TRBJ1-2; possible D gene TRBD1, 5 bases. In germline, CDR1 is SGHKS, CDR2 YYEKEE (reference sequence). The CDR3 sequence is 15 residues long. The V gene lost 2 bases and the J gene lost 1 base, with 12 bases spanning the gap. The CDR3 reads CASSLSRDGNYGYTF. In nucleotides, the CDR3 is TGTGCCAGCAGCTTATCTCGGGACGGTAACTATGGCTACACCTTC.

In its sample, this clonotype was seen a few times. CDR3 amino acids: CASRLGGSGNIQYF. CDR3 coding DNA: TGTGCCAGCAGGTTAGGAGGGAGCGGAAACATTCAGTACTTC. The chain employs TRBV28 and TRBJ2-4, with D perhaps matching TRBD2 (6 bases). In germline, CDR1 is MDHEN, CDR2 SYDVKM. V was trimmed by 6 bases and J by 6 bases, leaving 15 bases between them. CDR3 length: 14 residues.

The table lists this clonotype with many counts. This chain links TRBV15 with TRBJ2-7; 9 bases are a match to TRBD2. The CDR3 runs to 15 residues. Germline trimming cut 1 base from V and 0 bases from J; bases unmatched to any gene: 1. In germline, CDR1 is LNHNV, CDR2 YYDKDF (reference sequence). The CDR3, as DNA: TGTGCCACCAGCAGAGGACTAGCGGCCTCCTACGAGCAGTACTTC. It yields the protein CATSRGLAASYEQYF.

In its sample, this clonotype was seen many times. The DNA for the CDR3 is TGTGCCAGCAGCTTAACGGTCGAGCAGTACTTC. It codes for CASSLTVEQYF. The chain has TRBV7-8 and TRBJ2-7; no clear D. There are 11 residues in the CDR3. The germline V gene has CDR1 SGHVS and CDR2 FQNEAQ. V lost 2 bases, J lost 6 bases, and 5 bases lay in between.

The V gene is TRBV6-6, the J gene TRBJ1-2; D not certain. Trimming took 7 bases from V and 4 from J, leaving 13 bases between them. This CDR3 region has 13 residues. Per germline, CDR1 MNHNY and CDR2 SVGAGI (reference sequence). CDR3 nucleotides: TGTGCCAGCACCCAATCGGAGACCTATGGCTACACCTTC. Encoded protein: CASTQSETYGYTF.

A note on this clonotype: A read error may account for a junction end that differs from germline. The CDR3 region is CSVVEGANYDYTF. The CDR3 nucleotides are TGCAGCGTTGTCGAGGGAGCTAACTATGACTACACCTTC. The chain is built from TRBV29-1 and TRBJ1-2; no reliable D call. Germline CDR1 is SQVTM and CDR2 is ANQGSEA. CDR3 length equals 13 residues.